Given below is one TCR beta chain in context. Its antigen remains unidentified. This sample stems from a study of identical twins. Study results and caveats: Part of the zero-insertion signal could reflect confounding by invariant MAIT and iNKT cells.

Template switching introduced a universal primer site, and the cDNA bore unique molecular identifiers. TCRdb passed the 5' RACE reads through MiXCR, listing each CDR3 protein once. The sample consists of about 260,000 distinct CDR3 sequences, roughly 7% of them appearing once. The V gene lost 3 bases and the J gene lost 3 bases, with 9 bases spanning the gap. This CDR3 spans 14 amino acids. The same sample was also studied in work on yellow fever vaccine responses in identical twins.

V and J are TRBV12-3 or TRBV12-4 and TRBJ2-1; unclear D gene. This receptor was identified in a woman aged 18 to 35 in good health. The sequenced material came from memory (CD45RO+) T cells sorted from blood. The CDR3 coding sequence is TGTGCCAGCAGTTTTAGGGTTGGCTACAATGAGCAGTTCTTC. Its protein is CASSFRVGYNEQFF.